This TCR beta chain was obtained from a study of blood T cell repertoires in COVID-19. Study-wide background: Samples of COVID-19 (acute and convalescent) were obtained from the United States, Italy and Spain.

Source study methods: How many nucleated cells were present was estimated from reference gene primer amplification. The data were produced by immunoSEQ multiplex PCR, yet TCRdb's version contains in-frame clones alone and is incomplete. The V and J calls and the clone size are those of that table, but D and trimming were determined from the DNA. This table holds just over 300,000 clones, roughly 90% found once. Enrolled through a virtual design, the participants were between roughly 18 and 95 years of age and came from 24 US areas. All recovered Cohort 3 donors got two negative PCRs, got clearance, or saw symptom resolution. The CDR3 is made up of 14 amino acids. The V end lost 5 bases, the J end lost 4 bases, and 14 bases lay between the germline ends. Per germline, CDR1 SGHVS and CDR2 FQNEAQ.

V usage is TRBV7-8 and J usage is TRBJ1-2; D gene uncertain. This TCR derives from a woman aged 40 to 55 who had recovered from COVID-19. The specimen sequenced was PBMCs or T cells enriched from blood (not recorded which). CDR3 sequence: CASSLSPLFYGYTF. The CDR3 nucleotides are TGTGCCAGCAGCCTGTCTCCTCTGTTCTATGGCTACACCTTC.